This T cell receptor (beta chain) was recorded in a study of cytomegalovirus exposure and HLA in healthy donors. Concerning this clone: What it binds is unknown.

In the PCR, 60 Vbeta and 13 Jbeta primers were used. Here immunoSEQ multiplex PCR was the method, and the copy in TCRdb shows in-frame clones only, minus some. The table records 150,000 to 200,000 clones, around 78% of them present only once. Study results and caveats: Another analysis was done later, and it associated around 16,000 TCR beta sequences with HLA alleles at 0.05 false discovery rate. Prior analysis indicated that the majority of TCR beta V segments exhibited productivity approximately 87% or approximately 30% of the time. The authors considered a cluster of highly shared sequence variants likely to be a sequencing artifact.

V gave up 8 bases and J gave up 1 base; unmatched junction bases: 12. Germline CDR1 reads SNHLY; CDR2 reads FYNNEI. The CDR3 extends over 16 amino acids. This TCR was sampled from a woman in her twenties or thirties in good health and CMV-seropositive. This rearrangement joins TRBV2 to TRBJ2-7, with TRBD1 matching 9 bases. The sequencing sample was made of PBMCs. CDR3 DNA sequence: TGTGCCAGCCGGGACAGGGCCCTCTGGTCTTCCTACGAGCAGTACTTC. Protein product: CASRDRALWSSYEQYF.